The 23 T cell receptor beta chains listed next were all sequenced from one sample in a study of shared clonotypes between healthy human individuals. Assay: immunoSEQ multiplex PCR; the TCRdb copy retains only in-frame clones and omits some. Of more than 2,000,000 clones in the sample, just over 90% were seen once. The sequencing input was naive CD4+ T cells sorted from blood. Specified subset: CD45RA+ positively selected. The receptor set was obtained from a man aged 18 to 30 in good health.

This clone came up once. The chain couples TRBV28 to TRBJ2-7; TRBD1 might be the D (6 bases). Germline V gene lookup returns CDR1 MDHEN and CDR2 SYDVKM. Between the trimmed V and J ends, which lost 6 bases and 5 bases, there was a span of 14 bases. The CDR3 contains 13 residues. CDR3 sequence: CASSLVQGHEQYF. The CDR3 coding sequence is TGTGCCAGCAGCCTAGTACAGGGCCACGAGCAGTACTTC. Filled out from reference TRBV28 and TRBJ2-7, the complete variable domain reads DVKVTQSSRYLVKRTGEKVFLECVQDMDHENMFWYRQDPGLGLRLIYFSYDVKMKEKGDIPEGYSVSREKKERFSLILESASTNQTSMYLCASSLVQGHEQYFGPGTRLTVT.

This clone appeared once. The V gene is TRBV6-5, the J gene TRBJ1-4; 8 nucleotides line up with TRBD1. CDR3 length: 15 amino acids. V gave up 5 bases and J gave up 4 bases; unmatched junction bases: 6. From germline, CDR1 is MNHEY and CDR2 SVGAGI. CDR3 sequence reads: CASSTTGQGNEKLFF. The DNA of the CDR3 is TGTGCCAGCAGTACCACCGGACAGGGTAATGAAAAACTGTTTTTT.

V and J are TRBV7-9 and TRBJ2-1; tentative D call: TRBD1 (6 bases). There are 13 residues in the CDR3. The V end lost 5 bases, the J end lost 4 bases, and 9 bases lay between the germline ends. The germline CDR1 and CDR2 sequences are SEHNR and FQNEAQ (reference sequence). This chain's CDR3 is CASSLTGYNEQFF. The CDR3 coding sequence is TGTGCCAGCAGCCTTACAGGGTACAATGAGCAGTTCTTC.

V is TRBV7-2 and J is TRBJ2-5, with D possibly called TRBD1 or TRBD2 (5 bases each). Trimming removed 3 bases from V and 5 bases from J, with 13 bases in between. CDR3 length: 14 amino acids. Germline assignment: CDR1 SGHTA and CDR2 FQGNSA. CDR3 region: CASSLRGAGETQYF. The CDR3 coding sequence is TGTGCCAGCAGCTTGAGAGGGGCAGGTGAGACCCAGTACTTC.

V and J are TRBV29-1 and TRBJ2-7; D unclear. Germline loops: CDR1 SQVTM, CDR2 ANQGSEA. This CDR3 is 15 amino acids long. The V and J ends lost 5 bases and 0 bases respectively, with 17 bases between them. The CDR3 region is CSVYLALGSSYEQYF. The DNA of the CDR3 is TGCAGCGTTTATCTTGCTTTGGGGTCCTCCTACGAGCAGTACTTC.

To note about this clone: The same CDR3 arises from other DNA sequences in this sample as well. The chain has TRBV19 and TRBJ1-5; 8 positions agree with TRBD1. Germline assignment: CDR1 LNHDA and CDR2 SQIVND (reference sequence). The J segment lost 7 bases and the V segment lost 2 bases, leaving 4 bases of the junction unmatched. CDR3 size: 14 residues. The CDR3 bases are TGTGCCAGTAGTATAACAGGGGGAGGCCAGCCCCAGCATTTT. Protein product: CASSITGGGQPQHF.

The gene calls are TRBV4-1 and TRBJ1-1; D is possibly TRBD1 (5 bases). Germline CDR1 is MGHRA and CDR2 is YSYEKL. Trimming took off 0 bases at V and 3 bases at J, with 11 bases between the two ends. The CDR3 length is 15 residues. CDR3 bases: TGCGCCAGCAGCCAAGAGGGGCAGGGAGACACTGAAGCTTTCTTT. This translates into CASSQEGQGDTEAFF.

CDR3: CASSVGSGREVETQYF. The CDR3 DNA reads as TGTGCCAGCAGCGTAGGTAGCGGGAGAGAGGTGGAGACCCAGTACTTC. This chain uses TRBV9 with TRBJ2-5; 9 nucleotides line up with TRBD2. CDR3 size: 16 residues. Looked up from germline, CDR1 is SGDLS and CDR2 is YYNGEE. J was trimmed by 5 bases and V by 0 bases; bases with no gene match: 8.

V usage is TRBV5-1 and J usage is TRBJ2-1; D call uncertain. The CDR3 runs 15 residues. Germline V gene sequence: CDR1 SGHRS, CDR2 YFSETQ. V was shortened by 0 bases and J by 7 bases, with 14 bases between the two germline ends. The CDR3 spells CASSLGASLANEQFF. The CDR3 DNA follows: TGCGCCAGCAGCTTGGGGGCCTCGCTGGCGAATGAGCAGTTCTTC.

The chain couples TRBV5-4 to TRBJ2-7; 7 bases agree with TRBD1. The germline gives CDR1 SGHNT, CDR2 YYREEE (reference sequence). The CDR3 is 15 amino acids. Unmatched junction bases numbered 10, after V lost 4 bases and J lost 3 bases. The CDR3 protein is CASSAQGPLYYEQYF. The CDR3 DNA reads as TGTGCCAGCAGCGCACAGGGGCCACTTTACTACGAGCAGTACTTC.

To note about this clone: Other DNA variants within this sample encode the same CDR3. The chain links TRBV7-2 to TRBJ2-7, with D uncertain. V lost 5 bases, J lost 3 bases, and 8 bases lay in between. This CDR3 spans 12 amino acids. Germline V lookup: CDR1 SGHTA, CDR2 FQGNSA. CDR3 sequence reads: CASSLNSYEQYF. CDR3 nucleotides: TGTGCCAGCAGCCTTAACAGCTACGAGCAGTACTTC.

The CDR3 sequence: CASRAAGPLYGYTF. In DNA form, the CDR3 reads TGTGCCAGCAGAGCGGCGGGACCACTTTATGGCTACACCTTC. The rearrangement uses TRBV7-2 and TRBJ1-2; maybe TRBD1 (5 bases). Trimming shortened V by 6 bases and J by 5 bases, and 16 bases separated the two germline ends. The CDR3 loop spans 14 amino acids. CDR1 and CDR2 (germline): SGHTA, FQGNSA. Variable domain in full (rest from reference TRBV7-2 and TRBJ1-2): GAGVSQSPSNKVTEKGKDVELRCDPISGHTALYWYRQSLGQGLEFLIYFQGNSAPDKSGLPSDRFSAERTGGSVSTLTIQRTQQEDSAVYLCASRAAGPLYGYTFGSGTRLTVV.

This chain links TRBV7-9 with TRBJ2-2, with 9 bases lining up with TRBD1. The CDR3 is 14 amino acids. In germline, CDR1 is SEHNR, CDR2 FQNEAQ (reference sequence). With V trimmed by 3 bases and J by 6 bases, 2 bases remained unmatched. The CDR3 coding sequence is TGTGCCAGCAGCTTTTGGGACAGGGCCGGGGAGCTGTTTTTT. This translates into CASSFWDRAGELFF.

CDR3 protein: CASSLFSFSGIAVNTGELFF. CDR3 DNA: TGCGCCAGCAGCTTGTTCTCTTTTTCAGGGATAGCGGTAAACACCGGGGAGCTGTTTTTT. The V and J genes are TRBV5-1 and TRBJ2-2, with D possibly being TRBD2 (6 bases). V gave up 1 base and J gave up 2 bases, with 24 bases separating them. The CDR3 has 20 residues. Germline CDR1 and CDR2: SGHRS and YFSETQ.

This chain joins TRBV5-1 and TRBJ2-1; TRBD1 aligns across 10 bases. Per germline, CDR1 SGHRS and CDR2 YFSETQ. The CDR3 loop spans 16 amino acids. J was trimmed by 7 bases and V by 4 bases; bases with no gene match: 11. The CDR3 region is CASSGSSGQGFNEQFF. The CDR3 nucleotides read TGCGCCAGCAGCGGATCCTCGGGACAGGGGTTTAATGAGCAGTTCTTC.

The V gene is TRBV5-1, the J gene TRBJ2-7, with a tentative D call TRBD1 (6 bases). This CDR3 comprises 16 residues. In germline, CDR1 is SGHRS, CDR2 YFSETQ. Trimming left V 8 bases short and J 0 bases short, with 21 bases between. The CDR3 DNA reads TGCGCCAGTACTGAAAGAGGGGGTCAAAGCTCCTACGAGCAGTACTTC. Translating gives CASTERGGQSSYEQYF.

The chain uses TRBV9 and TRBJ2-1; either TRBD1 or TRBD2 may supply D (6 bases each). There are 16 residues in the CDR3. Trimming took off 4 bases at V and 5 bases at J, with 19 bases between the two ends. Germline-derived CDR1 and CDR2 are SGDLS and YYNGEE. The CDR3 DNA reads TGTGCCAGCAGCAAATTAACAGGGACTCTCGACAATGAGCAGTTCTTC. Amino acids: CASSKLTGTLDNEQFF.

The chain joins TRBV10-1 to TRBJ1-1; no firm D call. The CDR3 covers 13 residues. Trimming removed 5 bases from V and 7 bases from J, with 14 bases in between. Germline assignment: CDR1 WNHNN and CDR2 SYGVQD (reference sequence). Here the CDR3 DNA reads TGCGCCAGCAGTTGGAATCAGGATGGTGAAGCTTTCTTT. Protein product: CASSWNQDGEAFF.

The CDR3 nucleotides are TGTGCCATCAGTGAGGCCGACCCCTACGAGCAGTACTTC. Translating it yields CAISEADPYEQYF. This rearrangement joins TRBV10-3 to TRBJ2-7; D not resolved. V was cut by 2 bases and J by 2 bases, with 7 bases left in between. Germline V CDR1 and CDR2: ENHRY, SYGVKD. This CDR3 spans 13 amino acids.

This sequence joins TRBV4-1 and TRBJ1-6; TRBD1 is a possible D gene (5 bases). The CDR3 runs 18 residues. V dropped 0 bases and J dropped 0 bases, with 12 bases sitting between them. Germline V lookup: CDR1 MGHRA, CDR2 YSYEKL. The DNA for the CDR3 is TGCGCCAGCAGCCAAGAGACAGTCTTGAGCTCCTATAATTCACCCCTCCACTTT. Translation gives CASSQETVLSSYNSPLHF.

This chain joins TRBV7-2 and TRBJ1-5; 8 bases match TRBD1. Germline V gene sequence: CDR1 SGHTA, CDR2 FQGNSA. This CDR3 has 15 amino acids. After removal of 1 base from V and 6 bases from J, the junction contained 5 bases not matched to a gene. This chain's CDR3 is CASSLVTGVSQPQHF. DNA for the CDR3: TGTGCCAGCAGCTTAGTGACAGGGGTTAGTCAGCCCCAGCATTTT. The complete variable domain, with remaining parts taken from reference TRBV7-2 and TRBJ1-5, reads GAGVSQSPSNKVTEKGKDVELRCDPISGHTALYWYRQSLGQGLEFLIYFQGNSAPDKSGLPSDRFSAERTGGSVSTLTIQRTQQEDSAVYLCASSLVTGVSQPQHFGDGTRLSIL.

With regard to this clone: The same CDR3 can be traced to other DNA sequences in this sample. This chain joins TRBV7-9 and TRBJ1-2; the D is unclear. Trimming stripped 5 bases from V and 1 base from J, with 5 bases between. The CDR3 has 12 residues. CDR1 SEHNR and CDR2 FQNEAQ come from the germline V gene (reference sequence). The CDR3 region is CASSLVNYGYTF. DNA for the CDR3: TGTGCCAGCAGCCTCGTTAACTATGGCTACACCTTC.

The V call is TRBV7-9, the J call TRBJ2-5; a possible D gene is TRBD2 (5 bases). Germline V gene data show CDR1 as SEHNR and CDR2 as FQNEAQ (reference sequence). The CDR3 sequence is 14 residues long. The V end lost 1 base, the J end lost 5 bases, and 11 bases lay between the germline ends. The DNA of the CDR3 is TGTGCCAGCAGCTTAGGCGGCCAGCGGGAGACCCAGTACTTC. This sequence encodes CASSLGGQRETQYF.